This section outlines one TCR beta chain sequence together with its context. This sample stems from a study of blood T cell repertoires in COVID-19. Study as a whole: The study drew acute and convalescent COVID-19 samples from the United States, Italy and Spain. T cells, B-cell-depleted T cells, or PBMCs supplied cDNA or gDNA.

Germline V lookup: CDR1 MNHEY, CDR2 SMNVEV (reference sequence). This CDR3 region has 14 residues. The V gene lost 3 bases and the J gene lost 8 bases, with 14 bases spanning the gap. Produced via immunoSEQ multiplex PCR; TCRdb's table is partial and in-frame only. The sample lists tens of thousands of clones; 82% were seen once. Sequencing input: peripheral blood. V usage is TRBV27 and J usage is TRBJ2-1; TRBD2 might be the D (6 bases). The clonotype comes from a woman in her fifties or sixties with acute or convalescent COVID-19. The CDR3: CASSLGGRLDEQFF. The CDR3 nucleotides read TGTGCCAGCAGTTTGGGGGGTAGGTTAGATGAGCAGTTCTTC.